Shown below are 6 T cell receptor beta chains from a single sample sequenced in a study of breast tumors, draining lymph nodes, adjacent tissues. Samples came from axillary lymph nodes draining the breast cancer. TCRdb itself ran the multiplex PCR reads through MiXCR, one entry per CDR3 protein. The table lists some 130,000 distinct CDR3 sequences, 20% to 25% of them singletons. Sequenced: axillary lymph node tissue. The receptor source for this set is a female donor with breast cancer. Some clones in this sample may be carry-over from other donors' samples.

Points on this clonotype: This may be a read error, as it is one base from a much larger clone. The chain couples TRBV11-3 to TRBJ2-7, with unresolved D. CDR1 is SGHNT, CDR2 YENEEA, per germline. Trimming stripped 8 bases from V and 6 bases from J, with 17 bases between. This CDR3 region has 13 residues. CDR3 DNA: TGTGCCAGCGGCCCTGCCGGCGCCGGCGAGCAGTACTTC. Amino acids: CASGPAGAGEQYF.

The table lists this clonotype with many counts. The chain combines TRBV4-1 with TRBJ2-7; TRBD1 matches at 7 bases. The V segment lost 4 bases and the J segment 3 bases; nucleotides outside the gene matches: 3. The CDR3 covers 13 residues. Looked up from germline, CDR1 is MGHRA and CDR2 is YSYEKL. The CDR3, as DNA: TGCGCCAGCAGCCTAACAGGGGACTACGAGCAGTACTTC. It encodes CASSLTGDYEQYF.

In this sample, this clonotype turned up many times. V gene TRBV19 combines with J gene TRBJ1-4; a possible D gene is TRBD1 (5 bases). Trimming pared 5 bases from V and 12 bases from J, leaving 19 bases between. Germline CDR1 and CDR2: LNHDA and SQIVND (reference sequence). This CDR3 has 14 residues. CDR3 coding DNA: TGTGCCAGTAGTCCAGGGACGGCCCCTGGGGAACTGTTTTTT. Its translation is CASSPGTAPGELFF. The whole variable domain, filled in from reference TRBV19 and TRBJ1-4, reads DGGITQSPKYLFRKEGQNVTLSCEQNLNHDAMYWYRQDPGQGLRLIYYSQIVNDFQKGDIAEGYSVSREKKESFPLTVTSAQKNPTAFYLCASSPGTAPGELFFGSGTQLSVL.

V and J are TRBV27 and TRBJ2-7; 14 positions match TRBD2. The V segment lost 2 bases and the J segment 4 bases; nucleotides outside the gene matches: 4. Germline V gene data show CDR1 as MNHEY and CDR2 as SMNVEV (reference sequence). CDR3 length: 16 residues. CDR3 sequence: CASSLIGTSGGYEQYF. In DNA, the CDR3 is TGTGCCAGCAGTTTAATAGGGACTAGCGGGGGTTACGAGCAGTACTTC.

Ten or more counts support this clonotype. CDR3 residues: CASSLGGTTLEQYF. As DNA, the CDR3 is TGTGCCAGCAGCTTAGGAGGGACAACCCTTGAGCAGTACTTC. The V and J genes are TRBV7-2 and TRBJ2-7; TRBD1 is a possible D gene (6 bases). The CDR3 length is 14 residues. CDR1 is SGHTA and CDR2 is FQGNSA in the germline V gene. Trimming shortened V by 1 base and J by 7 bases, and 14 bases separated the two germline ends.

Concerning this clonotype itself: This may stem from a read error, because a much larger clone lies one nucleotide away. The V gene is TRBV27, the J gene TRBJ1-2; D not resolved. The CDR3 runs 12 residues. Germline CDR1 reads MNHEY; CDR2 reads SMNVEV (reference sequence). Written as DNA, the CDR3 is TGTGCCAGCACCGACCGGTTGGGTGGCTACGCCTTC. Its translation is CASTDRLGGYAF.